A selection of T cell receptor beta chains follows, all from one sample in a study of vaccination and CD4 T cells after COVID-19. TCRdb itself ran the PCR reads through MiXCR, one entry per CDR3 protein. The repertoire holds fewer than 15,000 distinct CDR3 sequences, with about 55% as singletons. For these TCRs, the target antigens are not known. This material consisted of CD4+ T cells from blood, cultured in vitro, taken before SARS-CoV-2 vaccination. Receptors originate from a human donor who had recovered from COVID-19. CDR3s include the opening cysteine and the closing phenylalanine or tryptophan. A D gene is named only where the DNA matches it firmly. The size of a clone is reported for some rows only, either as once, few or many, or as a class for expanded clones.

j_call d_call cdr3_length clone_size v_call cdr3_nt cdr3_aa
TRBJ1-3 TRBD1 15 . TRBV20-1 TGCAGTGCATCGCAGGACAGGGCCTTTGGAAACACCATATATTTT CSASQDRAFGNTIYF
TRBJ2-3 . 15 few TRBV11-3 TGTGCCAGCAGCCGAGGGACAAGCCGCACAGATACGCAGTATTTT CASSRGTSRTDTQYF
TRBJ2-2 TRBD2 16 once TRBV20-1 TGCAGTGCTAGATCCCTCGGGACTAGCGGAACCGGGGAGCTGTTTTTT CSARSLGTSGTGELFF
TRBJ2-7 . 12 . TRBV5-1 TGCGCCAGCAGCTTGGCACAGAACGAGCAGTACTTC CASSLAQNEQYF
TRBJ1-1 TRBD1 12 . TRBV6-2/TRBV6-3 TGTGCCAGCAGTAGGGACAGTTGGCTCGCTTTCTTT CASSRDSWLAFF
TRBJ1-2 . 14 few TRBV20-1 TGCAGTGCTAGTGGGTTCGGGGGCGGCGTCGGCTACACCTTC CSASGFGGGVGYTF
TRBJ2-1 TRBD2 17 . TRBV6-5 TGTGCCAGCAGTTACTCAGGGACTAGCGGACTCTACAATGAGCAGTTCTTC CASSYSGTSGLYNEQFF
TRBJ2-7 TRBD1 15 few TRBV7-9 TGTGCCAGCAGCTCAACCGGGACAGGGGCCTACGAGCAGTACTTC CASSSTGTGAYEQYF
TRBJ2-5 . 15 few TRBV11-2 TGTGCCAGCAGCTTACCCTTCAGAAGGGGCCAGACCCAGTACTTC CASSLPFRRGQTQYF
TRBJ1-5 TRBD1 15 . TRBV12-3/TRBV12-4 TGTGCCAGCAGTTTCGACAGGGGGCTGAATCAGCCCCAGCATTTT CASSFDRGLNQPQHF
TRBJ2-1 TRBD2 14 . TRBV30 TGTGCCTGGAGTCTTCTAGCGGGAGTGGTTGAGCAGTTCTTC CAWSLLAGVVEQFF
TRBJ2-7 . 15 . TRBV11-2 TGTGCCAGCAGCTTAGATCTCAACACATACTACGAGCAGTACTTC CASSLDLNTYYEQYF
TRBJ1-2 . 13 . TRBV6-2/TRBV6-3 TGTGCCAGCAGCTCCTTACAACCAGGCGGCTACACCTTC CASSSLQPGGYTF
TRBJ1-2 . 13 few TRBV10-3 TGTGCCATCAGTGAGGGTAGGGGGACGGGCTACACCTTC CAISEGRGTGYTF
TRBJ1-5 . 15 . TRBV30 TGTGCCTGGAGTCGGACAGCTAATAGCAATCAGCCCCAGCATTTT CAWSRTANSNQPQHF
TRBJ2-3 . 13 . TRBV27 TGTGCCAGCAGGGGGTGGGGCACAGATACGCAGTATTTT CASRGWGTDTQYF
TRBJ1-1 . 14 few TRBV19 TGTGCCAGTGAAACTGGGGGCGAGAGCACTGAAGCTTTCTTT CASETGGESTEAFF